This is a list of T cell receptor beta chains from one sample in a study of vaccination effects on CD4 cells after COVID-19. These receptors' antigens are unknown. The data were produced by immunoSEQ multiplex PCR, yet TCRdb's version contains in-frame clones alone and is incomplete. The sample carries some 30,000 clones, around two thirds recorded once. Material: CD4+ T cells from PBMCs cultured without peptide, obtained before COVID-19 vaccination. The receptors come from a human donor who received a COVID-19 vaccine. The CDR3 runs from the conserved cysteine through the conserved F or W. The D gene is left open where the match is weak. Only some rows state a clone size, as once, few, many or a class for expanded clones.

TRBD1	TRBV7-4	TRBJ2-7	NA	CASSLKDRGIYEQYF	TGTGCCAGCAGCTTAAAGGACAGGGGGATTTACGAGCAGTACTTC
TRBD1	TRBV7-6	TRBJ2-2	NA	CASSLAGTGDTGELFF	TGTGCCAGCAGCTTAGCGGGGACAGGGGACACCGGGGAGCTGTTTTTT
NA	TRBV2	TRBJ2-7	NA	CASSPPSLKNEQYF	TGTGCCAGCAGCCCCCCCTCTCTTAAGAACGAGCAGTACTTC
TRBD2	TRBV3-1/TRBV3-2	TRBJ2-7	NA	CASSYPGGSSYEQYF	TGTGCCAGCAGTTACCCGGGCGGGAGCTCCTACGAGCAGTACTTC
NA	TRBV11-3	TRBJ2-5	NA	CASSPGADQETQYF	TGTGCCAGCAGCCCGGGGGCAGATCAAGAGACCCAGTACTTC
TRBD2	TRBV3-1/TRBV3-2	TRBJ2-3	NA	CASSQERLATRDTQYF	TGTGCCAGCAGCCAAGAGCGACTAGCTACGAGGGATACGCAGTATTTT
NA	TRBV11-2	TRBJ1-1	NA	CASSHLDMGVMNTEAFF	TGTGCCAGCAGTCACTTAGATATGGGGGTCATGAACACTGAAGCTTTCTTT
TRBD1	TRBV10-2	TRBJ2-5	once	CASSESYGQGKETQYF	TGCGCCAGCAGTGAGTCTTATGGACAGGGAAAAGAGACCCAGTACTTC
TRBD1	TRBV9	TRBJ1-2	once	CASSVEGDRVYYGYTF	TGTGCCAGCAGCGTAGAAGGGGACAGGGTGTACTATGGCTACACCTTC
TRBD2	TRBV5-4	TRBJ2-5	NA	CASSAGGPGKETQYF	TGTGCCAGCAGCGCGGGGGGGCCGGGAAAAGAGACCCAGTACTTC
TRBD1	TRBV5-1	TRBJ1-5	NA	CASSYRTGGEYSNQPQHF	TGCGCCAGCAGCTACCGGACAGGCGGGGAATATAGCAATCAGCCCCAGCATTTT
NA	TRBV29-1	TRBJ1-2	few	CSVVFSYYGYTF	TGCAGCGTTGTCTTCTCCTACTATGGCTACACCTTC
NA	TRBV7-9	TRBJ1-2	NA	CASGWNRDGYGYTF	TGTGCCAGCGGGTGGAACAGGGATGGCTATGGCTACACCTTC
NA	TRBV7-9	TRBJ2-7	NA	CASSKGAAPYEQYF	TGTGCCAGCAGCAAAGGGGCAGCACCCTACGAGCAGTACTTC
NA	TRBV5-1	TRBJ2-7	NA	CASSTTQGGRSYEQYF	TGCGCCAGCAGCACAACCCAGGGGGGACGCTCCTACGAGCAGTACTTC
TRBD2	TRBV11-3	TRBJ2-5	NA	CASSRSRGGRQETQYF	TGTGCCAGCAGCCGGAGTCGGGGGGGAAGGCAAGAGACCCAGTACTTC
TRBD2	TRBV5-1	TRBJ2-1	NA	CASSLGIGTRGGEQFF	TGCGCCAGCAGCTTGGGGATCGGGACTAGAGGGGGTGAGCAGTTCTTC
TRBD1	TRBV2	TRBJ1-4	few	CASSRTGGANGKLFF	TGTGCCAGCAGCCGGACAGGGGGCGCGAATGGGAAACTGTTTTTT
NA	TRBV6-5	TRBJ2-7	once	CASSYSGSRNNEQYF	TGTGCCAGCAGTTACTCCGGGTCTAGGAACAACGAGCAGTACTTC
NA	TRBV15	TRBJ1-5	NA	CATSRDNQPQHF	TGTGCCACCAGCAGAGATAATCAGCCCCAGCATTTT
TRBD1	TRBV5-6	TRBJ2-3	NA	CASSSLKGDRVTDTQYF	TGTGCCAGCAGCTCCTTGAAAGGGGACAGGGTTACAGATACGCAGTATTTT
NA	TRBV18	TRBJ2-5	NA	CASSPVEETQYF	TGTGCCAGCTCACCAGTGGAAGAGACCCAGTACTTC
NA	TRBV7-2	TRBJ1-2	NA	CASSLGQTYGYTF	TGTGCCAGCAGCTTAGGGCAGACCTATGGCTACACCTTC
NA	TRBV20-1	TRBJ1-2	NA	CSASNGAGYTF	TGCAGTGCTAGTAACGGTGCGGGCTACACCTTC
NA	TRBV13	TRBJ1-6	few	CASSPRGDNSPLHF	TGTGCCAGCAGCCCCCGGGGGGATAATTCACCCCTCCACTTT
TRBD1	TRBV7-2	TRBJ1-1	NA	CASSFPRGGTEAFF	TGTGCCAGCAGCTTTCCCAGGGGGGGGACTGAAGCTTTCTTT
NA	TRBV3-1/TRBV3-2	TRBJ2-1	NA	CASRPGTSNHEQFF	TGTGCCAGCAGACCCGGGACTTCTAACCATGAGCAGTTCTTC
TRBD2	TRBV7-8	TRBJ2-1	NA	CASSFGAGGPFRHEQFF	TGTGCCAGCAGCTTTGGTGCGGGGGGGCCGTTTAGGCATGAGCAGTTCTTC
NA	TRBV27	TRBJ1-5	few	CASSLVSQGSNQPQHF	TGTGCCAGCAGTTTAGTAAGTCAGGGTAGCAATCAGCCCCAGCATTTT
NA	TRBV7-9	TRBJ1-3	NA	CARNSGNTIYF	TGTGCCAGAAACTCTGGAAACACCATATATTTT
NA	TRBV10-1	TRBJ2-7	once	CASSESGSSYEQYF	TGCGCCAGCAGTGAGTCGGGTAGCTCCTACGAGCAGTACTTC
NA	TRBV24-1	TRBJ2-6	NA	CATSDPGDSGANVLTF	TGTGCCACCAGCGACCCCGGGGACTCTGGGGCCAACGTCCTGACTTTC
NA	TRBV7-2	TRBJ1-2	NA	CASSLEGGLGNYGYTF	TGTGCCAGCAGCTTAGAGGGAGGACTGGGAAACTATGGCTACACCTTC
NA	TRBV3-1/TRBV3-2	TRBJ1-2	few	CASRSLDYGYTF	TGTGCCAGCAGATCGCTCGACTATGGCTACACCTTC
NA	TRBV25-1	TRBJ1-1	NA	CASSEGTYTEAFF	TGTGCCAGCAGTGAGGGTACGTACACTGAAGCTTTCTTT